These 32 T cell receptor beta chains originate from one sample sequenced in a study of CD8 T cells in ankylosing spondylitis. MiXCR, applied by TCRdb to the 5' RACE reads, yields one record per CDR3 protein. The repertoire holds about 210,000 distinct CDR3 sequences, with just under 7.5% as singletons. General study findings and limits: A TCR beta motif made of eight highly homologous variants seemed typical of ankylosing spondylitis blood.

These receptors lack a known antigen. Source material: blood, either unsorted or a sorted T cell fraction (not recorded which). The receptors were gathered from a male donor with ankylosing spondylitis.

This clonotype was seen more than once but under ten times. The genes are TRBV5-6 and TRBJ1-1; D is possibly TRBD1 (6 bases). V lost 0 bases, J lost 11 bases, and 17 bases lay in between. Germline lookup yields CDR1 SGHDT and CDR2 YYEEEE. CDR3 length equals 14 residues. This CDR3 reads CASSLGQAGTWAFF. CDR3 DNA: TGTGCCAGCAGCTTGGGACAGGCCGGCACTTGGGCTTTCTTT.

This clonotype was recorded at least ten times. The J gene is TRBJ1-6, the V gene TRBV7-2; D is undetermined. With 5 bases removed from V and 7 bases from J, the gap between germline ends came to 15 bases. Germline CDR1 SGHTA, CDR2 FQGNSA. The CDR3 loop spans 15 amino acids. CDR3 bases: TGTGCCAGCAGCCTAGTTGTGACCGGAAATTCACCCCTCCACTTT. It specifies CASSLVVTGNSPLHF.

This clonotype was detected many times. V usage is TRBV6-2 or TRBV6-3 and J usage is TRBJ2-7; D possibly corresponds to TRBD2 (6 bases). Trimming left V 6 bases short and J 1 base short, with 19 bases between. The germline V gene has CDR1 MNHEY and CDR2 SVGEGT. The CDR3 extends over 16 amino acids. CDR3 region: CASSETPGTLSYEQYF. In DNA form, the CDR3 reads TGTGCCAGCAGCGAAACTCCCGGGACTCTTTCCTACGAGCAGTACTTC.

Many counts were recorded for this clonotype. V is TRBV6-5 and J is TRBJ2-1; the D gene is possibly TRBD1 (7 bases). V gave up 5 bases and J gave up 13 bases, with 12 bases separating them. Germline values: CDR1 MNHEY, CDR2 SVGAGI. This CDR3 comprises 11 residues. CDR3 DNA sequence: TGTGCCAGCAGTGGGGGGACAGCCCAGTTCTTC. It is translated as CASSGGTAQFF.

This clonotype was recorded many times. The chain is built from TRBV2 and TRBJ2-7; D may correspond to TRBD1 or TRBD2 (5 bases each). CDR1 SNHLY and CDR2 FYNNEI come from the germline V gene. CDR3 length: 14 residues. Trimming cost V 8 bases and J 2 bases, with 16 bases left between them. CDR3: CASALGQGAYEQYF. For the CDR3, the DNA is TGTGCCAGCGCGCTCGGGCAGGGAGCCTACGAGCAGTACTTC.

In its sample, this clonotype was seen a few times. CDR3 coding DNA: TGTGCCAGCAGCCCATGGGACTCACTGGGGGAGACCCAGTACTTC. Translating gives CASSPWDSLGETQYF. V and J are TRBV7-9 and TRBJ2-5; D possibly corresponds to TRBD2 (6 bases). The CDR3 spans 15 residues. The ends were cut back, 5 bases at V and 5 bases at J, with 18 bases in the middle. In germline, CDR1 is SEHNR, CDR2 FQNEAQ (reference sequence). Combining the CDR3 with reference TRBV7-9 and TRBJ2-5 gives the whole variable domain DTGVSQNPRHKITKRGQNVTFRCDPISEHNRLYWYRQTLGQGPEFLTYFQNEAQLEKSRLLSDRFSAERPKGSFSTLEIQRTEQGDSAMYLCASSPWDSLGETQYFGPGTRLLVL.

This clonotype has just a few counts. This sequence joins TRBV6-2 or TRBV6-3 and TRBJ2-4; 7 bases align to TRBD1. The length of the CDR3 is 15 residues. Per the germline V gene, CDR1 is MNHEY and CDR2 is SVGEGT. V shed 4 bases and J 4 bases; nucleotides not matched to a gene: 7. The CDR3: CASSSIRGPKNIQYF. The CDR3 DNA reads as TGTGCCAGCAGTTCGATTAGGGGGCCAAAAAACATTCAGTACTTC.

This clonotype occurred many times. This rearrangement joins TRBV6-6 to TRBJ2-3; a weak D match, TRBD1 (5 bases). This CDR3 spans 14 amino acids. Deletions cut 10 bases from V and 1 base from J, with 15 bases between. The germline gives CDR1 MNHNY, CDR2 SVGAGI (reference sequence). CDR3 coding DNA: TGTGCCACCGGACAATGGGATCGCACAGATACGCAGTATTTT. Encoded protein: CATGQWDRTDTQYF.

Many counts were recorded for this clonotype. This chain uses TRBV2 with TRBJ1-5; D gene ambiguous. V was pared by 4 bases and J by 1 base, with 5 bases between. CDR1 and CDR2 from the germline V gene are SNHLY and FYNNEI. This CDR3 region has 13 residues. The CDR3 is CASSAGSNQPQHF. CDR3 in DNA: TGTGCCAGCAGTGCCGGGAGCAATCAGCCCCAGCATTTT.

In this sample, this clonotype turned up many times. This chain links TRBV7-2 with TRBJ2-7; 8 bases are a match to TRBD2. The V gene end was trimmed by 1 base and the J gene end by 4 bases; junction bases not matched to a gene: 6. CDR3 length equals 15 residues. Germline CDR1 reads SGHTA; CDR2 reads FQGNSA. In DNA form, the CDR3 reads TGTGCCAGCAGCTTAGGGAGAGCGGGAGATTACGAGCAGTACTTC. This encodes CASSLGRAGDYEQYF. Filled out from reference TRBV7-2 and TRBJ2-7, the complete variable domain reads GAGVSQSPSNKVTEKGKDVELRCDPISGHTALYWYRQSLGQGLEFLIYFQGNSAPDKSGLPSDRFSAERTGGSVSTLTIQRTQQEDSAVYLCASSLGRAGDYEQYFGPGTRLTVT.

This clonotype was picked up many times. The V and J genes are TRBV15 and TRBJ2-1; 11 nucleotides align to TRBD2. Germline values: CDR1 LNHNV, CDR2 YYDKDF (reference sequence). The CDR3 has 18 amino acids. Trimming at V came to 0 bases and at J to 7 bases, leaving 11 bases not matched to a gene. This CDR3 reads CATSREGRRLAGRNEQFF. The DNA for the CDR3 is TGTGCCACCAGCAGAGAGGGGAGGAGACTAGCGGGGAGGAATGAGCAGTTCTTC.

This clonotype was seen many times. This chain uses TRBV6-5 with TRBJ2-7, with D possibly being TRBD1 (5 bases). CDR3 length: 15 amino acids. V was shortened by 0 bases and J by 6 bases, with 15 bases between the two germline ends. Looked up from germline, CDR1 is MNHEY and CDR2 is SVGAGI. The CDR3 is CASSYSNAGSPEQYF. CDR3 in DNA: TGTGCCAGCAGTTACTCGAATGCAGGGTCCCCCGAGCAGTACTTC.

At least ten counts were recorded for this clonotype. CDR3 nucleotides: TGTGCCAGCAGCTCCCGGACTGGATACAATGAGCAGTTCTTC. Translating it yields CASSSRTGYNEQFF. This chain joins TRBV4-2 and TRBJ2-1; a possible D gene is TRBD2 (5 bases). Per germline, CDR1 LGHNA and CDR2 YNFKEQ. The CDR3 has 14 residues. Trimming stripped 5 bases from V and 4 bases from J, with 12 bases between.

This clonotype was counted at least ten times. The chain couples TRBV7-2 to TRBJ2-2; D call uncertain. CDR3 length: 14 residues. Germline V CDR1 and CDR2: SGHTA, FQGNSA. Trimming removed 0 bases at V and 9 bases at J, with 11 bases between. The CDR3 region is CASSLAWGSRELFF. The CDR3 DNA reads TGTGCCAGCAGCTTAGCGTGGGGAAGTCGGGAGCTGTTTTTT.

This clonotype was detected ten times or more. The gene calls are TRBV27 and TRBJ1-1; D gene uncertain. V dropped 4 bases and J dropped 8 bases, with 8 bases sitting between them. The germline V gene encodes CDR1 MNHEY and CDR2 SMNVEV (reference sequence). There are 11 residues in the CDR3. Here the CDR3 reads CASSSAAEAFF. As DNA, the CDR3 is TGTGCCAGCAGTTCGGCAGCCGAAGCTTTCTTT.

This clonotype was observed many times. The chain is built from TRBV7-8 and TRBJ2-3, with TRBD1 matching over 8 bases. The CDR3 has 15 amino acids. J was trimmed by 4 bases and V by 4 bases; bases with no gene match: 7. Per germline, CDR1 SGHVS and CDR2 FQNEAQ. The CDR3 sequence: CASSSRQGSADTQYF. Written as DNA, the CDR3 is TGTGCCAGCAGCTCGAGACAGGGGAGTGCAGATACGCAGTATTTT.

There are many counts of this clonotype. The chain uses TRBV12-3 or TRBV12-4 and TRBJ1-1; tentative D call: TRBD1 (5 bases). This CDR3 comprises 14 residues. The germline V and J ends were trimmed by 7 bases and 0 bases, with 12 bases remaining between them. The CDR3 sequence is CASKQGTMNTEAFF. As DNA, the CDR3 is TGTGCCAGCAAGCAGGGAACTATGAACACTGAAGCTTTCTTT.

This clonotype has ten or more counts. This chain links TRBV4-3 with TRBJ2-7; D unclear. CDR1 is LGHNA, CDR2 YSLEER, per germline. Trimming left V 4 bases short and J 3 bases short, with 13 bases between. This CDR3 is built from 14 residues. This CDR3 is CASSPYVGNYEQYF. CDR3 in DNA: TGCGCCAGCAGCCCGTATGTTGGGAACTACGAGCAGTACTTC.

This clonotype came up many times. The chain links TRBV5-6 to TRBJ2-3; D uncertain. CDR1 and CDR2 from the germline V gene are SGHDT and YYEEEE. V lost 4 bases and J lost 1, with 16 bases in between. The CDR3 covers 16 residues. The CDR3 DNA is TGTGCCAGCAGCCCCCAGGCGTTTTGGGGCACAGATACGCAGTATTTT. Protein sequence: CASSPQAFWGTDTQYF.

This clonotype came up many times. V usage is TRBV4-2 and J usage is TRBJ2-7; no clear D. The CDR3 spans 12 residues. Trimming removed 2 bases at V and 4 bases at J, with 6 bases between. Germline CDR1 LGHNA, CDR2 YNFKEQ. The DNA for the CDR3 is TGTGCCAGCAGCCAAAAGGGATACGAGCAGTACTTC. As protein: CASSQKGYEQYF.

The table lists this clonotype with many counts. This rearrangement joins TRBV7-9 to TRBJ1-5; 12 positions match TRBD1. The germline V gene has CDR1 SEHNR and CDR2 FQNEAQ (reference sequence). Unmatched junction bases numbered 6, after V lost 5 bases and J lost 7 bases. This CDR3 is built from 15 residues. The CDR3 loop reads CASSPPGQGAQPQHF. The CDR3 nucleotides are TGTGCCAGCAGCCCACCGGGACAGGGGGCACAGCCCCAGCATTTT.

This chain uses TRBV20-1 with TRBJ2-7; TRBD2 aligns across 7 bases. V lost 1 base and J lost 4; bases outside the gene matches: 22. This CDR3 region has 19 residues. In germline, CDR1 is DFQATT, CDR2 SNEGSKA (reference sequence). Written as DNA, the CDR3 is TGCAGTGCTAGAGGGGTGGGAGGGGCGGAAGGCCTTTTAGAGTACGAGCAGTACTTC. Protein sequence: CSARGVGGAEGLLEYEQYF.

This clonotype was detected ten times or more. The CDR3 nucleotides read TGTGCCAGCAGCTTACTCGGTAGCGTAAGCCCATCGGATACGCAGTATTTT. Translation: CASSLLGSVSPSDTQYF. The chain employs TRBV7-8 and TRBJ2-3, with TRBD2 as a possible D gene (5 bases). The germline V gene encodes CDR1 SGHVS and CDR2 FQNEAQ. V gave up 2 bases and J gave up 6 bases, with 21 bases separating them. This CDR3 comprises 17 residues.

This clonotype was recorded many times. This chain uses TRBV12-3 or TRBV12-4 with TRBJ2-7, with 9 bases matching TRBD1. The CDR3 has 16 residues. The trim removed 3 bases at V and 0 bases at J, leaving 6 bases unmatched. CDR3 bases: TGTGCCAGCAGTTTGGACAGGGGTCGGGGCTCCTACGAGCAGTACTTC. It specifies CASSLDRGRGSYEQYF.

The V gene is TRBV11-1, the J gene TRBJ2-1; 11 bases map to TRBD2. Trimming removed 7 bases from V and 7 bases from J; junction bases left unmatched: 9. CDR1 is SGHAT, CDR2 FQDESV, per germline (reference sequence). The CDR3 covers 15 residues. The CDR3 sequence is CASTVGTSGANEQFF. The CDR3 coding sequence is TGTGCCAGCACGGTAGGGACTAGCGGAGCTAATGAGCAGTTCTTC.

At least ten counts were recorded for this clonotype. The CDR3 nucleotides read TGTGCCAGCAGCCGAACAAGGAACACTGAAGCTTTCTTT. Protein product: CASSRTRNTEAFF. The chain is built from TRBV7-6 and TRBJ1-1; unclear D gene. Germline-derived CDR1 and CDR2 are SGHVS and FNYEAQ. The length of the CDR3 is 13 residues. V was pared by 5 bases and J by 1 base, with 8 bases between.

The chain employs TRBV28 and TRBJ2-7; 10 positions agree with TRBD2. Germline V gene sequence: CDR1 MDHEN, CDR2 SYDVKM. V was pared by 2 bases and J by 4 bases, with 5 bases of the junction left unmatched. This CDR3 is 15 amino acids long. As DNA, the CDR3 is TGTGCCAGCAGTTTAACTAGCGGGAAAGGTTACGAGCAGTACTTC. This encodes CASSLTSGKGYEQYF.

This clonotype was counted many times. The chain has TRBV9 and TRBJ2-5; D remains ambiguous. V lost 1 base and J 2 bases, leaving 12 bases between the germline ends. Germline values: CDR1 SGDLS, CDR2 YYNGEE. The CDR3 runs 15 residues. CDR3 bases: TGTGCCAGCAGCGTATCTGGCGGATCTCAAGAGACCCAGTACTTC. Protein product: CASSVSGGSQETQYF.

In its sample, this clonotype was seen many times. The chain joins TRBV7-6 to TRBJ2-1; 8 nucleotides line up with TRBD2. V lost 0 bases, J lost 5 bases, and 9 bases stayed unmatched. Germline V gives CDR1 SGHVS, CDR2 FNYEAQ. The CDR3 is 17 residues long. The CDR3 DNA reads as TGTGCCAGCAGCTTAGCGCTGGGACTAGAAGATAACAATGAGCAGTTCTTC. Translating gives CASSLALGLEDNNEQFF.

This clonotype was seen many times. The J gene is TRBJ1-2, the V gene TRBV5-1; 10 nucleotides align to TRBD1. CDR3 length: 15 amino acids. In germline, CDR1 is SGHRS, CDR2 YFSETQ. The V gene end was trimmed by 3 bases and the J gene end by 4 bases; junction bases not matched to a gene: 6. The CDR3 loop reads CASSSWTGGSYGYTF. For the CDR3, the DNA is TGCGCCAGCAGCTCCTGGACAGGGGGATCCTATGGCTACACCTTC.

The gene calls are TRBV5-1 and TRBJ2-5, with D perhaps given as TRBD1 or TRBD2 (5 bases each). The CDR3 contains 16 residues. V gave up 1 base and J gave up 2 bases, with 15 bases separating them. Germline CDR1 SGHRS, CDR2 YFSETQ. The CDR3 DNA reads TGCGCCAGCAGCTTGATAGGTCGGGGCAGACAAGAGACCCAGTACTTC. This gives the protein CASSLIGRGRQETQYF.

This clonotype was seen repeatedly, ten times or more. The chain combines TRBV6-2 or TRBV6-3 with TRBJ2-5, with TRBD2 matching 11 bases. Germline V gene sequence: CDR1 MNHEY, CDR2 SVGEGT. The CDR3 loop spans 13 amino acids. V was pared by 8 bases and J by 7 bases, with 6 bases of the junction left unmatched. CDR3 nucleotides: TGTGCCAGCCAACTAGCGGGAGTCGTGACCCAGTACTTC. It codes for CASQLAGVVTQYF.